The clone carrying this T cell receptor (beta chain) was seen at least ten times. Its antigen is not identified. The data derive from a study of T cells after yellow fever vaccination. The study made its TCR cDNA through 5'RACE template switching. That step introduced a universal primer site along with UMIs. TCRdb reanalysed the 5' RACE reads using MiXCR and keeps one entry per CDR3 protein. The sample includes roughly 330,000 distinct CDR3 sequences, approximately 3.9% of them seen just once. CDR1 is SGHKS and CDR2 is YYEKEE in the germline V gene (reference sequence). The CDR3 is 16 amino acids. The V segment lost 0 bases and the J segment 6 bases; nucleotides outside the gene matches: 7. Findings and caveats of the study: Researchers cautioned that FACS-sorted repertoires could harbor abundant clonotypes contaminating from the bulk population. The secondary response showed a weaker magnitude and a faster peak, day 5 versus 15. Boosting was followed by the reappearance of most primary-vaccination clones (approximately 97% CD4, more than 70% CD8).

The specimen was PBMCs, collected 5 days after the yellow fever booster vaccination. The TCR was taken from a man between 18 and 35 years old who received the YFV17D yellow fever vaccine. The chain has TRBV5-5 and TRBJ2-1, with 9 bases aligning to TRBD1. CDR3: CASSLEGTGLFNEQFF. The CDR3 DNA sequence: TGTGCCAGCAGCTTGGAAGGGACAGGGCTCTTCAATGAGCAGTTCTTC.